This note documents a single T cell receptor beta chain sequence. Antigen unknown. The junction does not match germline at one end; this may be a read error. The entry originates in a study of tumor and adjacent non-tumor tissue in lung cancer. Whole-study context: Histology: eleven to twelve adenocarcinoma, a couple of squamous cell carcinoma, 1 small cell lung cancer. Each sample yielded roughly 4 million productive TCRbeta reads on average. Study-level results: Compared with tumor, normal lung showed significantly lower TCR diversity. Normal lung showed higher cumulative top 100 clone frequency than tumor.

Three rounds of nested PCR, following a modified ARM-PCR protocol, produced the TCRbeta library. In TCRdb, the multiplex PCR reads were re-called with MiXCR into one record per CDR3 protein. The repertoire holds 65,000 to 70,000 distinct CDR3 sequences, approximately 63% seen once, with about 19% in the top ten. The CDR3 has 14 amino acids. CDR1 and CDR2 (germline): SNHLY, FYNNEI. This sample's RNA came from whole unsorted tissue. The TCR comes from a man between 45 and 60 years old with non-small cell lung cancer. Material for sequencing was lung tumor tissue. The chain links TRBV2 to TRBJ2-1; weak D call: TRBD2 (5 bases). The CDR3 here is CASKAPSSYNGQFF. CDR3 in DNA: TGTGCCAGTAAAGCTCCTAGCTCCTACAATGGGCAGTTCTTC.